Sequencing of this T cell receptor beta chain was carried out in a study of CD8 T cells in ankylosing spondylitis. Using quantitative 5'-RACE with molecular barcodes, the authors made TCR beta libraries. TCRdb called the 5' RACE reads again in MiXCR, with one record for every CDR3 protein. The sample has 150,000 to 200,000 distinct CDR3 sequences; 10% to 15% are singletons. Points from the study as a whole: One TCR beta motif, made up of under ten highly homologous variants, appeared characteristic of ankylosing spondylitis blood.

Note on this clonotype: Its antigen is not known.

Germline CDR1 and CDR2: DFQATT and SNEGSKA (reference sequence). V shed 6 bases and J 1 base; nucleotides not matched to a gene: 8. This CDR3 has 14 amino acids. The clonotype originates from a female donor with ankylosing spondylitis or in good health (not recorded which). J is TRBJ1-1 and V is TRBV20-1; 7 bases line up with TRBD1. The sequencing input was blood, either unsorted or a sorted T cell fraction (not recorded which). CDR3: CSAEGAVWNTEAFF. In DNA, the CDR3 is TGCAGTGCCGAGGGGGCAGTTTGGAACACTGAAGCTTTCTTT.